This T cell receptor (beta chain) derives from a study of shared clonotypes between healthy human individuals. Study-wide background: The composition of the donors was two women and a few men aged 18 to 49.

This clone was seen a single time. Its antigen is undetermined. General study results and limits: The expectation was that sequencing depth would affect clonotype sharing among donors.

There were only Caucasian adults among the donors, and all lived in Nashville, Tennessee. Researchers ran the assay at a deep level. Generated by immunoSEQ multiplex PCR, the TCRdb table keeps only in-frame clones and is missing some. There are 450,000 to 600,000 clones in the sample; less than 85% occur only once, and approximately 12% lies in the top ten. Source material: PBMCs. The source is a woman between 40 and 55 years old in good health. Some clones in this sample may be carry-over from other donors' samples.

The CDR3 spells CASSEALVRWWVYEQYF. CDR3 DNA: TGTGCCAGCAGTGAAGCGCTAGTAAGGTGGTGGGTCTACGAGCAGTACTTC. The V call is TRBV6-1, the J call TRBJ2-7; D remains ambiguous. This CDR3 is 17 amino acids long. Germline CDR1 and CDR2: MNHNS and SASEGT. V gave up 0 bases and J gave up 3 bases, with 18 bases separating them.